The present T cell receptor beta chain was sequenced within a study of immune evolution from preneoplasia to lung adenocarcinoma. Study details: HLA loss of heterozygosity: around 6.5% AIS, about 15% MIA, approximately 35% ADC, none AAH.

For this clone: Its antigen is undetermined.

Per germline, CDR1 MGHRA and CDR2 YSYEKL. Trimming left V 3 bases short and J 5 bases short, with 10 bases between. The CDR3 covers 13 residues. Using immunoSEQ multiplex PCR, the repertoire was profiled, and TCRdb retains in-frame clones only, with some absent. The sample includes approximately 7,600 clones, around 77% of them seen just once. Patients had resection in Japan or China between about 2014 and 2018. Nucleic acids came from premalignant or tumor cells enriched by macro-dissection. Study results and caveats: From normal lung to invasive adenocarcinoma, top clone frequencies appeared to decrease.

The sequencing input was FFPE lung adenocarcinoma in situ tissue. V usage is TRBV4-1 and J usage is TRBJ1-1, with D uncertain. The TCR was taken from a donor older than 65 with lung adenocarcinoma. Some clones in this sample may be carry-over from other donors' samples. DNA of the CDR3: TGCGCCAGCAGCCAGGCTAACCCAACTGAAGCTTTCTTT. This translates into CASSQANPTEAFF.